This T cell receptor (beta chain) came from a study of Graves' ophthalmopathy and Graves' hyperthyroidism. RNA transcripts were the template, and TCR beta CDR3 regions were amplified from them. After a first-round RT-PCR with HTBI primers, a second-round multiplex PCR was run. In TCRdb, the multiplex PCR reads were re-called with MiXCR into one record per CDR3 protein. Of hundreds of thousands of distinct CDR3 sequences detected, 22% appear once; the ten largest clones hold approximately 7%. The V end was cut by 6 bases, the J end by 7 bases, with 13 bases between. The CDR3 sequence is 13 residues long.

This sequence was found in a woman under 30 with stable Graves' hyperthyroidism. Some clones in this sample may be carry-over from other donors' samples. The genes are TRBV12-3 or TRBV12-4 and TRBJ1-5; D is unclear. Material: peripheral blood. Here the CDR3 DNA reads TGTGCCAGCAGCCGGCGGCGGTACCAGCCCCAGCATTTT. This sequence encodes CASSRRRYQPQHF.